The 25 T cell receptor beta chains below all came from one sample that was sequenced in a study of cytomegalovirus exposure and HLA in healthy donors. Primers for the PCR totalled 60 Vbeta and 13 Jbeta. Clones were read by immunoSEQ multiplex PCR, and TCRdb kept only the in-frame ones, dropping some. The sample consists of about 160,000 clones, around 85% of them appearing once. The material sequenced was PBMCs. The receptors derive from a woman in her thirties in good health and CMV-seronegative.

The chain uses TRBV7-9 and TRBJ2-5, with 7 nucleotides matching TRBD1. Trimming took 1 base from V and 10 from J; bases not matched to a gene: 12. This CDR3 has 15 amino acids. Germline V lookup: CDR1 SEHNR, CDR2 FQNEAQ (reference sequence). In nucleotides, the CDR3 is TGTGCCAGCAGCTTAGGGGGGACAGTCCAAGAGGTCCAGTACTTC. It encodes CASSLGGTVQEVQYF.

The chain combines TRBV7-9 with TRBJ2-3; D is unclear. There are 12 residues in the CDR3. V was cut by 1 base and J by 11 bases, with 10 bases left in between. Germline CDR1 reads SEHNR; CDR2 reads FQNEAQ (reference sequence). The CDR3 loop is CASSLEQSKQYF. The CDR3 DNA follows: TGTGCCAGCAGCTTAGAACAGTCGAAGCAGTATTTT.

The chain uses TRBV18 and TRBJ1-2, with a tentative D call TRBD1 (5 bases). The V end lost 2 bases, the J end lost 7 bases, and 17 bases lay between the germline ends. The germline V gene has CDR1 KGHSH and CDR2 LQKENI. The CDR3 length is 15 residues. CDR3 sequence reads: CASSPSRQGGGGYTF. The CDR3 DNA follows: TGTGCCAGCTCACCATCGAGGCAGGGTGGCGGTGGCTACACCTTC.

This chain links TRBV4-3 with TRBJ2-1; TRBD2 matches 11 bases. The CDR3 has 19 residues. The trim removed 4 bases at V and 4 bases at J, leaving 15 bases unmatched. The germline CDR1 and CDR2 sequences are LGHNA and YSLEER. This CDR3 reads CASSRVLAGVGLGYNEQFF. CDR3 in DNA: TGCGCCAGCAGCCGCGTACTAGCGGGGGTAGGGTTGGGTTACAATGAGCAGTTCTTC.

The chain carries TRBV28 and TRBJ1-5; unclear D gene. The CDR3 sequence is 12 residues long. Trimming cost V 2 bases and J 6 bases, with 5 bases left between them. Germline V gene data show CDR1 as MDHEN and CDR2 as SYDVKM. The DNA of the CDR3 is TGTGCCAGCAGTTTACCAGGTCAGCCCCAGCATTTT. Translation: CASSLPGQPQHF. The full variable domain, its missing parts supplied by reference TRBV28 and TRBJ1-5, is DVKVTQSSRYLVKRTGEKVFLECVQDMDHENMFWYRQDPGLGLRLIYFSYDVKMKEKGDIPEGYSVSREKKERFSLILESASTNQTSMYLCASSLPGQPQHFGDGTRLSIL.

Concerning this clone itself: Other DNA sequences in this specimen translate into the identical CDR3. CDR3 coding DNA: TGTGCCAGCTCGCAGGAAAACTATGGCTACACCTTC. This encodes CASSQENYGYTF. The V and J genes are TRBV2 and TRBJ1-2, with no clear D. Trimming removed 8 bases from V and 2 bases from J, with 9 bases in between. The CDR3 runs 12 residues. The germline CDR1 and CDR2 sequences are SNHLY and FYNNEI.

The rearrangement uses TRBV19 and TRBJ1-2, with D maybe TRBD1 (5 bases). The germline V and J ends were trimmed by 6 bases and 7 bases, with 21 bases remaining between them. This CDR3 is built from 15 residues. The germline V gene has CDR1 LNHDA and CDR2 SQIVND (reference sequence). The CDR3 loop reads CASRFPQAGGGGYTF. The CDR3 DNA follows: TGTGCCAGTAGATTCCCCCAGGCGGGCGGGGGTGGCTACACCTTC.

In its sample, this clone was seen once. The chain employs TRBV6-5 and TRBJ1-4; D not certain. Trimming stripped 0 bases from V and 8 bases from J, with 13 bases between. This CDR3 comprises 15 residues. The germline gives CDR1 MNHEY, CDR2 SVGAGI. DNA for the CDR3: TGTGCCAGCAGTTACTCACGGACGGGGTTGGAAAAACTGTTTTTT. It translates to CASSYSRTGLEKLFF.

This clone was seen just once. The chain couples TRBV27 to TRBJ2-1; D possibly corresponds to TRBD2 (6 bases). Trimming stripped 3 bases from V and 4 bases from J, with 16 bases between. The CDR3 has 16 residues. CDR1 and CDR2 from the germline V gene are MNHEY and SMNVEV (reference sequence). CDR3 region: CASSFLRDWRYNEQFF. CDR3 nucleotide sequence: TGTGCCAGCAGTTTTCTCCGGGACTGGCGTTACAATGAGCAGTTCTTC.

This sequence joins TRBV10-2 and TRBJ1-1; a weak D match, TRBD1 (5 bases). The CDR3 sequence is 12 residues long. V dropped 7 bases and J dropped 7 bases, with 13 bases sitting between them. The V gene's germline CDR1 is WSHSY and CDR2 SAAADI. The CDR3 is CASIPVGGEAFF. CDR3 nucleotides: TGCGCCAGCATACCCGTGGGGGGTGAAGCTTTCTTT.

The chain links TRBV27 to TRBJ2-5; TRBD2 might be the D (6 bases). Germline-derived CDR1 and CDR2 are MNHEY and SMNVEV (reference sequence). V lost 4 bases and J 5 bases, leaving 11 bases between the germline ends. The CDR3 runs to 13 residues. CDR3 amino acids: CASSSGLRETQYF. The DNA of the CDR3 is TGTGCCAGCAGTTCGGGACTGAGGGAGACCCAGTACTTC.

DNA for the CDR3: TGTGCCAGCTCACCCCGGGGAGCGGGGGCGAACACCGGGGAGCTGTTTTTT. Translation: CASSPRGAGANTGELFF. V is TRBV18 and J is TRBJ2-2, with 8 bases aligning to TRBD2. The CDR3 spans 17 residues. V gave up 3 bases and J gave up 0 bases; unmatched junction bases: 6. Germline-derived CDR1 and CDR2 are KGHSH and LQKENI.

The rearrangement uses TRBV6-5 and TRBJ2-1, with 8 bases that match TRBD1. With V trimmed by 2 bases and J by 1 base, 1 base remained unmatched. CDR3 length: 15 amino acids. Germline V gene lookup returns CDR1 MNHEY and CDR2 SVGAGI. As DNA, the CDR3 is TGTGCCAGCAGTTACACAGGGGGGTCCTACAATGAGCAGTTCTTC. Translation gives CASSYTGGSYNEQFF.

This clone occurred a few times. This chain uses TRBV27 with TRBJ1-1; D ambiguous. Germline values: CDR1 MNHEY, CDR2 SMNVEV (reference sequence). Trimming stripped 7 bases from V and 1 base from J, with 10 bases between. The CDR3 has 13 amino acids. The CDR3 region is CASMEAANTEAFF. In nucleotides, the CDR3 is TGTGCCAGCATGGAGGCGGCGAACACTGAAGCTTTCTTT.

This chain joins TRBV6-5 and TRBJ1-2, with a possible D match to TRBD1 (6 bases). Germline CDR1 MNHEY, CDR2 SVGAGI. The germline V and J ends were trimmed by 2 bases and 2 bases, with 9 bases remaining between them. The CDR3 contains 14 residues. CDR3: CASSYDRWNYGYTF. The DNA of the CDR3 is TGTGCCAGCAGTTACGACAGGTGGAACTATGGCTACACCTTC.

This rearrangement joins TRBV28 to TRBJ2-5; possible D gene TRBD2, 5 bases. Germline loops: CDR1 MDHEN, CDR2 SYDVKM. V was clipped by 2 bases and J by 5 bases, with 12 bases between them. This CDR3 contains 14 residues. The CDR3 sequence: CASSLASRPETQYF. In nucleotides, the CDR3 is TGTGCCAGCAGTTTAGCTAGCCGGCCGGAGACCCAGTACTTC.

In DNA form, the CDR3 reads TGTGCCACCGGCCGGGGAGGCCGCGGGGAGCTGTTTTTT. Translation gives CATGRGGRGELFF. The chain links TRBV27 to TRBJ2-2, with D possibly being TRBD2 (6 bases). CDR1 is MNHEY, CDR2 SMNVEV, per germline (reference sequence). With 10 bases removed from V and 7 bases from J, the gap between germline ends came to 16 bases. CDR3 length: 13 amino acids.

The CDR3: CASSPISGASTDTQYF. CDR3 nucleotides: TGTGCCAGCAGTCCCATTAGCGGAGCTAGCACAGATACGCAGTATTTT. This chain joins TRBV27 and TRBJ2-3; D possibly corresponds to TRBD2 (6 bases). The CDR3 loop spans 16 amino acids. CDR1 and CDR2 from the germline V gene are MNHEY and SMNVEV (reference sequence). Trimming removed 5 bases at V and 0 bases at J, with 15 bases between.

The chain has TRBV27 and TRBJ1-3; perhaps TRBD1 as D (5 bases). Germline V gene lookup returns CDR1 MNHEY and CDR2 SMNVEV (reference sequence). The CDR3 consists of 16 residues. Trimming shortened V by 3 bases and J by 4 bases, and 16 bases separated the two germline ends. The CDR3 sequence is CASSLAAGGSGNTIYF. CDR3 coding DNA: TGTGCCAGCAGTTTGGCGGCCGGGGGAAGCGGAAACACCATATATTTT.

The chain links TRBV7-6 to TRBJ1-2; 9 positions match TRBD1. After removal of 8 bases from V and 6 bases from J, the junction contained 1 base not matched to a gene. Looked up from germline, CDR1 is SGHVS and CDR2 is FNYEAQ. The CDR3 consists of 11 residues. This CDR3 is CASGQGNGYTF. The CDR3 DNA follows: TGTGCCAGCGGACAGGGGAATGGCTACACCTTC. The whole variable domain, remainder taken from reference TRBV7-6 and TRBJ1-2, is GAGVSQSPRYKVTKRGQDVALRCDPISGHVSLYWYRQALGQGPEFLTYFNYEAQQDKSGLPNDRFSAERPEGSISTLTIQRTEQRDSAMYRCASGQGNGYTFGSGTRLTVV.

The chain links TRBV25-1 to TRBJ1-2, with TRBD1 identical over 8 bases. This CDR3 has 14 amino acids. Germline values: CDR1 MGHDK, CDR2 SYGVNS. Losses at the gene ends were 6 bases for V and 0 bases for J; bases not matched to a gene: 3. The CDR3 is CASRLTGANYGYTF. The CDR3 nucleotides read TGTGCCAGCAGGCTGACAGGGGCTAACTATGGCTACACCTTC.

V usage is TRBV5-5 and J usage is TRBJ1-6, with 9 bases matching TRBD1. The CDR3 loop spans 15 amino acids. CDR1 is SGHKS, CDR2 YYEKEE, per germline (reference sequence). V shed 4 bases, J shed 9 bases, and the junction held 8 bases outside the gene matches. CDR3 protein: CASSPLGQGLSPLHF. The CDR3 coding sequence is TGTGCCAGCAGCCCCCTGGGACAGGGTCTTTCACCCCTCCACTTT.

The chain joins TRBV7-7 to TRBJ2-3, with TRBD2 matching 7 bases. The germline V gene encodes CDR1 SSHAT and CDR2 FNYEAQ (reference sequence). The CDR3 runs to 15 residues. V shed 2 bases, J shed 5 bases, and the junction held 7 bases outside the gene matches. CDR3: CASSLLGREVDTQYF. CDR3 in DNA: TGTGCCAGCAGCTTACTGGGTCGGGAGGTAGATACGCAGTATTTT.

The genes are TRBV28 and TRBJ2-3; 7 positions agree with TRBD2. The CDR3 is 17 amino acids. Germline assignment: CDR1 MDHEN and CDR2 SYDVKM. With 5 bases clipped from V and 2 bases from J, the junction kept 13 bases outside the gene matches. DNA for the CDR3: TGTGCCAGCAGTCCTCCCACCCCTAGCGGATTCACAGATACGCAGTATTTT. This codes for CASSPPTPSGFTDTQYF. The full variable domain, rest sourced from reference TRBV28 and TRBJ2-3, is DVKVTQSSRYLVKRTGEKVFLECVQDMDHENMFWYRQDPGLGLRLIYFSYDVKMKEKGDIPEGYSVSREKKERFSLILESASTNQTSMYLCASSPPTPSGFTDTQYFGPGTRLTVL.

CDR3 DNA: TGCGCCTTCAGGGGCAATGAGCAGTTCTTC. It yields the protein CAFRGNEQFF. The gene calls are TRBV10-1 and TRBJ2-1; D is perhaps TRBD1 (6 bases). The CDR3 consists of 10 residues. In germline, CDR1 is WNHNN, CDR2 SYGVQD (reference sequence). Deletions cut 11 bases from V and 6 bases from J, with 8 bases between.